This T cell receptor (beta chain) was sequenced during a study of preoperative IRX-2 immunotherapy in early breast cancer. This table comes from immunoSEQ multiplex PCR, and its TCRdb copy is limited to in-frame clones, with some not included. This table holds some 99,000 clones, 80% to 90% found once. Indicated treatment: preoperative locoregional IRX-2 cytokine immunotherapy. Preoperative locoregional IRX-2 cytokine immunotherapy was tested in the phase Ib source study. The CDR3 loop spans 14 amino acids. Looked up from germline, CDR1 is KGHSH and CDR2 is LQKENI. Trimming left V 3 bases short and J 6 bases short, with 14 bases between.

The sequence was obtained from a human donor with breast cancer. The material was tumor tissue, obtained after IRX-2 immunotherapy. The chain carries TRBV18 and TRBJ1-1, with D tentatively TRBD1 (6 bases). CDR3 loop: CASSPSPQGSEAFF. The CDR3 DNA follows: TGTGCCAGCTCACCCTCCCCACAGGGTTCTGAAGCTTTCTTT.